This T cell receptor (beta chain) was retrieved from a study of T cells in Graves' hyperthyroidism and ophthalmopathy. Whole-study results and caveats: Prediction of ophthalmopathy progression came a median roughly 6.7 months pre-onset.

With respect to this clonotype: Its cognate antigen is unknown.

Trimming at V came to 5 bases and at J to 7 bases, leaving 11 bases not matched to a gene. Germline CDR1 reads SGHNT; CDR2 reads YYREEE (reference sequence). The CDR3 is 14 residues long. It was RNA transcripts that yielded the amplified TCR beta CDR3 regions. HTBI primers were used for first-round RT-PCR of the TCR CDR3. TCRdb processed the multiplex PCR reads anew with MiXCR; each CDR3 protein has one entry. The sample carries about 250,000 distinct CDR3 sequences, 13% to 15% recorded once. The material sequenced was blood. The chain joins TRBV5-4 to TRBJ2-7; 8 nucleotides match TRBD1. The TCR was taken from a woman aged 50 to 60 with Graves' hyperthyroidism that later progressed to Graves' ophthalmopathy. This CDR3 is CASRSRTGLGEQYF. DNA for the CDR3: TGTGCCAGCAGATCCAGGACAGGGTTGGGGGAGCAGTACTTC.